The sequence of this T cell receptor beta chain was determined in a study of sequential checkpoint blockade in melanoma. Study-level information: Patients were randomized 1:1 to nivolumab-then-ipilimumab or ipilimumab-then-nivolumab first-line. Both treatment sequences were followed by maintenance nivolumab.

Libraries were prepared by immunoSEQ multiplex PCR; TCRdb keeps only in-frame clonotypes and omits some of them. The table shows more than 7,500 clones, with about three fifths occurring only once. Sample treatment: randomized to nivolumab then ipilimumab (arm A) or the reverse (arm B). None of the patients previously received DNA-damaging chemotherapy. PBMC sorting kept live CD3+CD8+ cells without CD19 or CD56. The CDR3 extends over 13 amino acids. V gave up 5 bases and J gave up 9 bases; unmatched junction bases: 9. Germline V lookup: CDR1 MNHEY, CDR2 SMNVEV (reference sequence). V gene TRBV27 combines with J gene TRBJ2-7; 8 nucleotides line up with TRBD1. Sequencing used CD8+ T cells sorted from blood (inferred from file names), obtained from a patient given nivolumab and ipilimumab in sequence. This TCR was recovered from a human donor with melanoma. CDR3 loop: CASSPGGLATQYF. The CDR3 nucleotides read TGTGCCAGCAGTCCAGGGGGCCTAGCGACGCAGTACTTC.